These 12 T cell receptor beta chains were sequenced from one sample in a study of CD8+ T cells in alopecia areata. Documented treatment: oral pan-JAK inhibitor, 5-10 mg twice daily. Isolated RNA was reverse transcribed into cDNA used as the sequencing template. Profiling relied on immunoSEQ multiplex PCR, and the TCRdb table lists in-frame clones only, not all of them. The sample contains about 210,000 clones, around 65% of which appear only once. The sequenced sample was CD4+ T cells sorted from blood, obtained at week 44, from a patient treated with tofacitinib. These receptor sequences come from a human donor with alopecia areata.

The V and J genes are TRBV7-9 and TRBJ2-7; D remains unclear. CDR1 and CDR2 from the germline V gene are SEHNR and FQNEAQ (reference sequence). V gave up 5 bases and J gave up 4 bases, with 12 bases separating them. This CDR3 is built from 13 residues. The CDR3 loop reads CASSLLDGYEQYF. In nucleotides, the CDR3 is TGTGCCAGCAGCCTTTTGGACGGTTACGAGCAGTACTTC.

This clone was counted between two and nine times. The V call is TRBV19, the J call TRBJ1-5, with D perhaps TRBD1 (6 bases). Germline values: CDR1 LNHDA, CDR2 SQIVND (reference sequence). V lost 5 bases and J lost 2, with 19 bases in between. This CDR3 has 17 amino acids. The CDR3 nucleotides are TGTGCCAGTAGTGCGGAAGGGGGGAGGGCTGGCAATCAGCCCCAGCATTTT. It encodes CASSAEGGRAGNQPQHF.

This chain uses TRBV5-5 with TRBJ2-5, with 7 bases aligning to TRBD2. The CDR3 length is 15 residues. V was clipped by 5 bases and J by 1 base; unmatched bases: 8. Germline V gives CDR1 SGHKS, CDR2 YYEKEE (reference sequence). The CDR3 DNA reads as TGTGCCAGCAGGCCTCGACTAGCCCTCCAAGAGACCCAGTACTTC. Its translation: CASRPRLALQETQYF.

The chain combines TRBV4-1 with TRBJ1-5; perhaps TRBD1 as D (6 bases). Between the trimmed V and J ends, which lost 4 bases and 6 bases, there was a span of 19 bases. CDR1 MGHRA and CDR2 YSYEKL come from the germline V gene. This CDR3 comprises 16 residues. Here the CDR3 DNA reads TGCGCCAGCAGCCCCCAGGAAGGGGAGACAGGTCAGCCCCAGCATTTT. It specifies CASSPQEGETGQPQHF.

V gene TRBV29-1 combines with J gene TRBJ1-2; possibly TRBD1 for D (5 bases). V was trimmed by 4 bases and J by 6 bases, leaving 6 bases between them. Germline CDR1 and CDR2: SQVTM and ANQGSEA. This CDR3 region has 10 residues. This CDR3 is CSVGGDGYTF. DNA for the CDR3: TGCAGCGTTGGGGGGGATGGCTACACCTTC. The complete variable domain, with remaining parts taken from reference TRBV29-1 and TRBJ1-2, reads SAVISQKPSRDICQRGTSLTIQCQVDSQVTMMFWYRQQPGQSLTLIATANQGSEATYESGFVIDKFPISRPNLTFSTLTVSNMSPEDSSIYLCSVGGDGYTFGSGTRLTVV.

V gene TRBV7-2 combines with J gene TRBJ2-2; the D gene is possibly TRBD2 (5 bases). Germline CDR1 and CDR2: SGHTA and FQGNSA. Trimming took off 5 bases at V and 4 bases at J, with 11 bases between the two ends. CDR3 size: 14 residues. The chain's CDR3 is CASSGAVRTGELFF. The CDR3 DNA reads as TGTGCCAGCAGCGGAGCGGTACGCACCGGGGAGCTGTTTTTT.

The chain couples TRBV29-1 to TRBJ1-1; 7 bases fit TRBD1. Trimming cost V 6 bases and J 6 bases; bases outside gene matches: 13. This CDR3 is built from 14 residues. The germline gives CDR1 SQVTM, CDR2 ANQGSEA. CDR3 loop: CSVGRQGRFAEAFF. DNA for the CDR3: TGCAGCGTCGGAAGACAGGGTCGGTTCGCTGAAGCTTTCTTT.

The chain has TRBV29-1 and TRBJ1-1, with D possibly being TRBD1 (5 bases). This CDR3 is built from 14 residues. CDR1 and CDR2 from the germline V gene are SQVTM and ANQGSEA. The V end was cut by 6 bases, the J end by 3 bases, with 17 bases between. The CDR3 DNA follows: TGCAGCGTGGCAGCCCGGGGCGGGGACACTGAAGCTTTCTTT. Protein product: CSVAARGGDTEAFF.

The count of this clone is one. The rearrangement links TRBV7-8 to TRBJ2-1; no clear D gene. Trimming pared 5 bases from V and 7 bases from J, leaving 9 bases between. CDR3 size: 12 residues. CDR1 is SGHVS and CDR2 is FQNEAQ in the germline V gene. In nucleotides, the CDR3 is TGTGCCAGCAGCCCAACTTTAAATGAGCAGTTCTTC. Translation: CASSPTLNEQFF.

Only a few counts were recorded for this clone. Different DNA sequences within this sample yield the same CDR3. The chain joins TRBV29-1 to TRBJ1-2, with D possibly TRBD1 on 6 matching bases. Germline V gene lookup returns CDR1 SQVTM and CDR2 ANQGSEA. Trimming stripped 6 bases from V and 4 bases from J, with 15 bases between. This CDR3 is built from 13 residues. In DNA, the CDR3 is TGCAGCGTCCGGGGGCGAGAGGGCTATGGCTACACCTTC. Its protein product is CSVRGREGYGYTF.

The gene calls are TRBV29-1 and TRBJ2-7; TRBD1 aligns across 7 bases. J was trimmed by 0 bases and V by 8 bases; bases with no gene match: 4. CDR3 length: 12 amino acids. Looked up from germline, CDR1 is SQVTM and CDR2 is ANQGSEA. In nucleotides, the CDR3 is TGCAGCTGTAGACAGGGCTCCTACGAGCAGTACTTC. This encodes CSCRQGSYEQYF.

The chain combines TRBV13 with TRBJ2-6, with D unclear. Germline V gene sequence: CDR1 PRHDT, CDR2 FYEKMQ (reference sequence). The ends were cut back, 2 bases at V and 1 base at J, with 9 bases in the middle. The CDR3 consists of 16 residues. Written as DNA, the CDR3 is TGTGCCAGCAGCTTACTTAGCTTTTCTGGGGCCAACGTCCTGACTTTC. It encodes CASSLLSFSGANVLTF.